One T cell receptor beta chain is described in this entry. The sample comes from a study of blood T cell repertoires in COVID-19. Looked up from germline, CDR1 is SGHNT and CDR2 is YYREEE (reference sequence). The CDR3 extends over 16 amino acids. J lost 8 bases, V lost 0 bases, and 5 bases had no gene match. TCRdb's copy holds only in-frame clones and misses some; the assay was immunoSEQ multiplex PCR. Seen here are about 60,000 clones, almost 85% observed once, and the top ten hold about 16%. The material sequenced was peripheral blood. This receptor was identified in a man between 60 and 75 years old with COVID-19, enrolled during active disease. The rearrangement links TRBV5-4 to TRBJ1-6; TRBD1 matches at 10 bases. CDR3 residues: CASSLDPGQGYSPLHF. CDR3 nucleotides: TGTGCCAGCAGCTTGGACCCGGGACAGGGGTATTCACCCCTCCACTTT.